The present entry profiles one T cell receptor (beta chain) with its context. The data were taken from a study of T cell responses to AZD1222 COVID-19 vaccine. TCRdb's table, derived via immunoSEQ multiplex PCR, lists solely in-frame clones and lacks some. The table includes about 120,000 clones, approximately 90% detected once. With 4 bases removed from V and 2 bases from J, the gap between germline ends came to 8 bases. Looked up from germline, CDR1 is MNHEY and CDR2 is SVGAGI. The CDR3 extends over 13 amino acids. The sample here was peripheral blood, taken on day 0 of AZD1222 vaccination. The chain joins TRBV6-5 to TRBJ1-2; the D gene is possibly TRBD1 (5 bases). The sequence derives from an adult in good health. The CDR3 sequence: CASSLQANYGYTF. The CDR3 nucleotides read TGTGCCAGCAGTTTACAGGCGAACTATGGCTACACCTTC.